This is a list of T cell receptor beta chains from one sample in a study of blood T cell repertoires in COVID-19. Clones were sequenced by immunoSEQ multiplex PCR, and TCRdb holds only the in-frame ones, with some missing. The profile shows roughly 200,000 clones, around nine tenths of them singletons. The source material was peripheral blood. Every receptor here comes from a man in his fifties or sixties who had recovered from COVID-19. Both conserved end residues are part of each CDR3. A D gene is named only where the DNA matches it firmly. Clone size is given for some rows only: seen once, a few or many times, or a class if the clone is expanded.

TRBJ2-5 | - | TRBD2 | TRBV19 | CASSLGGSQETQYF | TGTGCCAGTAGTTTGGGCGGGAGCCAAGAGACCCAGTACTTC
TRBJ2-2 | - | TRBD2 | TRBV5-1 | CASSFLAGFSNTGELFF | TGCGCCAGCAGCTTTTTAGCGGGGTTTTCGAACACCGGGGAGCTGTTTTTT
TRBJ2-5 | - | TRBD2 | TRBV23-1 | CASSLKREGPKNQETQYF | TGCGCCAGCAGCCTCAAGCGGGAGGGCCCCAAAAACCAAGAGACCCAGTACTTC
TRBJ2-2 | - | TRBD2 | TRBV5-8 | CASRVAGAGAGELFF | TGTGCCAGCAGAGTAGCGGGAGCCGGTGCGGGGGAGCTGTTTTTT
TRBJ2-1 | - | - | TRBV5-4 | CASSLQGPLSYNEQFF | TGTGCCAGCAGCTTACAGGGTCCCCTTTCCTACAATGAGCAGTTCTTC
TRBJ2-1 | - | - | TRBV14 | CASSQVQGGEQFF | TGTGCCAGCAGCCAAGTTCAGGGCGGTGAGCAGTTCTTC
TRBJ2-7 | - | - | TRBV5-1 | CASSLDEGEQYF | TGCGCCAGCAGCTTGGACGAGGGCGAGCAGTACTTC
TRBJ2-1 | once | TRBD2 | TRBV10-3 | CAISELAGRGYNEQFF | TGTGCCATCAGTGAGTTAGCGGGCCGAGGGTACAATGAGCAGTTCTTC
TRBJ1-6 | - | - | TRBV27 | CASRFGGTNSPLHF | TGTGCCAGCAGGTTCGGGGGAACTAATTCACCCCTCCACTTT
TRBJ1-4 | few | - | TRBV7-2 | CASSVMSLGEKLFF | TGTGCCAGCAGCGTTATGTCGCTCGGGGAAAAACTGTTTTTT
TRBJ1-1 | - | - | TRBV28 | CASSHGSLNTEAFF | TGTGCCAGCAGTCACGGGAGTCTGAACACTGAAGCTTTCTTT
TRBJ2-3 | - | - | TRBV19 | CASSNPPPADTQYF | TGTGCCAGTAGCAATCCCCCCCCGGCAGATACGCAGTATTTT
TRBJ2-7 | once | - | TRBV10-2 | CASTEAGLYEQYF | TGCGCCAGCACTGAAGCGGGCCTCTACGAGCAGTACTTC
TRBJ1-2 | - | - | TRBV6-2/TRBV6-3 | CASSYPEGGNYGYTF | TGTGCCAGCAGTTACCCAGAGGGCGGGAACTATGGCTACACCTTC
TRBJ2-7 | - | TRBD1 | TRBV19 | CASGVVAPTGLHEQYF | TGTGCCAGTGGAGTGGTCGCGCCGACAGGGTTACACGAGCAGTACTTC
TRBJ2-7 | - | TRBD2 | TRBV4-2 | CASSHAQGLAGAASSYEQYF | TGTGCCAGCAGCCACGCCCAAGGACTAGCGGGGGCCGCTAGCTCCTACGAGCAGTACTTC
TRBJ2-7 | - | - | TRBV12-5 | CASGLAVNYEQYF | TGTGCTAGTGGTTTGGCGGTAAACTACGAGCAGTACTTC
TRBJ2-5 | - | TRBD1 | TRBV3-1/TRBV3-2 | CASSQMLQGAGETQYF | TGTGCCAGCAGCCAGATGCTACAGGGGGCTGGGGAGACCCAGTACTTC
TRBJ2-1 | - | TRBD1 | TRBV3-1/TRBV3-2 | CASSQRTGAYNEQFF | TGTGCCAGCAGCCAACGGACAGGGGCTTACAATGAGCAGTTCTTC
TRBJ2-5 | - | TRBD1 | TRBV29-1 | CSVGQGVWSPQYF | TGCAGCGTGGGACAGGGGGTGTGGAGTCCCCAGTACTTC
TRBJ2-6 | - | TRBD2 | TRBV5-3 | CARSSGTSGLHSGANVLTF | TGTGCCAGAAGTTCTGGGACTAGCGGGTTACACTCTGGGGCCAACGTCCTGACTTTC
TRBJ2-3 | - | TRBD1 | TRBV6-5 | CASSYVLGQGPDTQYF | TGTGCCAGCAGTTACGTCTTGGGACAGGGTCCAGATACGCAGTATTTT
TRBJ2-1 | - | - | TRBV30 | CAWSLGEQFF | TGTGCCTGGAGTCTAGGTGAGCAGTTCTTC
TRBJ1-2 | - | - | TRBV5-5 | CASSLLAELVYGYTF | TGTGCCAGCAGCTTGTTGGCGGAACTAGTCTATGGCTACACCTTC
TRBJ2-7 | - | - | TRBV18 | CASSPPRVTYEQYF | TGTGCCAGCTCACCACCGCGGGTAACCTACGAGCAGTACTTC
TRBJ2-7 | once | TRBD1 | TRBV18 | CASSPGTGILYEQYF | TGTGCCAGCTCACCAGGGACAGGGATCCTCTACGAGCAGTACTTC
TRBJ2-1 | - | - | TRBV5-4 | CASSLGGLIEQFF | TGTGCCAGCAGCTTGGGGGGCCTCATTGAGCAGTTCTTC
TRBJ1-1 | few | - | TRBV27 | CASMPWEGTSTEAFF | TGTGCCAGCATGCCCTGGGAGGGGACGAGCACTGAAGCTTTCTTT
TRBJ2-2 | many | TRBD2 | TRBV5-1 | CASSSGAGANTGELFF | TGCGCCAGCAGCTCCGGCGCGGGGGCGAACACCGGGGAGCTGTTTTTT
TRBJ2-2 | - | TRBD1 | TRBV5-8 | CASSLGQGTGELFF | TGTGCCAGCAGCTTGGGACAGGGCACCGGGGAGCTGTTTTTT
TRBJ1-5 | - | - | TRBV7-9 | CASSGGQTNQPQHF | TGTGCCAGCAGCGGAGGGCAGACCAATCAGCCCCAGCATTTT
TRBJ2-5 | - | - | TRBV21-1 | CASSDSGQGLYQETQYF | TGTGCCAGCTCCGATTCCGGACAGGGACTATACCAAGAGACCCAGTACTTC
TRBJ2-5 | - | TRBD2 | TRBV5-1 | CASSLVLASGGQETQYF | TGCGCCAGCAGCTTGGTGTTGGCTAGCGGGGGCCAAGAGACCCAGTACTTC
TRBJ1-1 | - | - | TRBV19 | CASSTDSPNTEAFF | TGTGCCAGTAGTACGGACAGCCCGAACACTGAAGCTTTCTTT
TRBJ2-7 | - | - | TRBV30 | CAWNGKDREGEQYF | TGTGCCTGGAACGGAAAGGACAGGGAGGGTGAGCAGTACTTC
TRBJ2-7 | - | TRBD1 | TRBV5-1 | CASSFLPGQTYEQYF | TGCGCCAGCAGCTTTCTTCCGGGACAGACCTACGAGCAGTACTTC
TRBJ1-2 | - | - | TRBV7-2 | CASSPGVGYGYTF | TGTGCCAGCAGCCCAGGGGTCGGCTATGGCTACACCTTC
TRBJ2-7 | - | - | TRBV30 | CAWRRGPDNSYEQYF | TGTGCCTGGAGGCGGGGCCCCGACAACTCCTACGAGCAGTACTTC
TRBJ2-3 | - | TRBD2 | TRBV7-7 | CASSLMSGGASDTQYF | TGTGCCAGCAGCTTAATGAGCGGGGGGGCCTCAGATACGCAGTATTTT
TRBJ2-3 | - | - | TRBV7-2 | CASSAQGSEHTQYF | TGTGCCAGCAGCGCACAGGGAAGTGAGCATACGCAGTATTTT
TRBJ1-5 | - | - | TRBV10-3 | CAISEHSNQPQHF | TGTGCCATCTCCGAGCATAGCAATCAGCCCCAGCATTTT
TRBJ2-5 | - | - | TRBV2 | CASSPQEYQETQYF | TGTGCCAGCAGTCCCCAAGAGTACCAAGAGACCCAGTACTTC
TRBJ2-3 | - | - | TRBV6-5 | CASRDWTVPDTQYF | TGTGCCAGCAGGGACTGGACAGTCCCAGATACGCAGTATTTT
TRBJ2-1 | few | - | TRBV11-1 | CASSSRGTHSYNEQFF | TGTGCCAGCAGCTCCCGCGGGACCCACTCCTACAATGAGCAGTTCTTC